This T cell receptor beta chain appears in the sequencing data of a study of control samples from healthy donors and cancer patients. Germline V gene lookup returns CDR1 LNHNV and CDR2 YYDKDF (reference sequence). The CDR3 loop spans 15 amino acids. Germline trimming cut 1 base from V and 5 bases from J; bases unmatched to any gene: 5. Assay: immunoSEQ multiplex PCR; the TCRdb copy retains only in-frame clones and omits some. Among tens of thousands of clones listed, about 92% were seen once. The V gene is TRBV15, the J gene TRBJ1-2; 9 nucleotides align to TRBD1. The sample comprised blood. This clonotype was sampled from a woman younger than 45 in good health. The CDR3 DNA is TGTGCCACCAGCAGAGTCAAGGGACAGGGTTATGGCTACACCTTC. This sequence encodes CATSRVKGQGYGYTF.